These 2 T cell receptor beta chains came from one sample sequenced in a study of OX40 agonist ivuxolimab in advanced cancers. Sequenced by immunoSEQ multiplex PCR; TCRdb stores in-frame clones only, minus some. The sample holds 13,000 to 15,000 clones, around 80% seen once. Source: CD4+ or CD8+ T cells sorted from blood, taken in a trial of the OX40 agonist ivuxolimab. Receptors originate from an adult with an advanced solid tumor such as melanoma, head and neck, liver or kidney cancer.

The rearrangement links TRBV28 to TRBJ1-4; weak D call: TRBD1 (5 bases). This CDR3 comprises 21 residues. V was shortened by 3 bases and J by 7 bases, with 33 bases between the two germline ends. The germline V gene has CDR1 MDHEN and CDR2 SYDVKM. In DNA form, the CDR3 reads TGTGCCAGCAGTTTGGGTCTATCCACCCTGGGGCCTTCGGGGGATGGTGAAAAACTGTTTTTT. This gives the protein CASSLGLSTLGPSGDGEKLFF.

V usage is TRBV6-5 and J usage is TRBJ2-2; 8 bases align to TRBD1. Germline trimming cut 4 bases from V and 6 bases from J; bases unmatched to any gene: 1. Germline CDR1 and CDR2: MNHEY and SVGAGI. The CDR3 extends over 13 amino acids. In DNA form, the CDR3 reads TGTGCCAGCAGTTTACAGGGGGCCGGGGAGCTGTTTTTT. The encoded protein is CASSLQGAGELFF.